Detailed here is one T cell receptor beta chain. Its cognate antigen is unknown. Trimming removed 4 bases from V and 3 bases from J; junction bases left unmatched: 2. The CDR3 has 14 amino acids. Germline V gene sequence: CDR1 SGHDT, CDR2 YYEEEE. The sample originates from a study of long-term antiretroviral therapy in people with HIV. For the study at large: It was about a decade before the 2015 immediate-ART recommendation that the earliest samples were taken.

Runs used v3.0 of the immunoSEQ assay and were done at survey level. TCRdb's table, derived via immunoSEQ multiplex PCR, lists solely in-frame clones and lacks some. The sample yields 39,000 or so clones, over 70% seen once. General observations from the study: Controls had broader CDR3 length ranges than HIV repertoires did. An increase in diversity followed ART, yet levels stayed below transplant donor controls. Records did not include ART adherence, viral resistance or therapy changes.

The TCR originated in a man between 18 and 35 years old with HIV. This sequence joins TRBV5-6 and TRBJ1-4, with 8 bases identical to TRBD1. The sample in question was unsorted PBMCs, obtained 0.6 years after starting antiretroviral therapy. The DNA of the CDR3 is TGTGCCAGCAGCATGACAGGGGCTAATGAAAAACTGTTTTTT. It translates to CASSMTGANEKLFF.